Listed below are T cell receptor beta chains from one sample, sequenced in a study of T cells in localized non-small cell lung cancer. The protocol was immunoSEQ multiplex PCR, while the TCRdb copy is restricted to in-frame clones and leaves out a portion. The table records tens of thousands of clones, roughly 91% of them present only once. Here the sequenced sample was peripheral blood, taken before any cancer treatment. The source is a woman aged 35-75 years with stage I squamous cell lung carcinoma. CDR3s include the opening cysteine and the closing phenylalanine or tryptophan. D genes are given only for firm matches. Where a row states a size, it is once, few, many or the class of an expanded clone; other rows omit it.

size: NA; J: TRBJ1-5; D: NA; V: TRBV5-4; CDR3: CASSFEGKNQPQHF; DNA: TGTGCCAGCAGCTTCGAGGGAAAGAATCAGCCCCAGCATTTT
size: NA; J: TRBJ2-5; D: TRBD2; V: TRBV6-5; CDR3: CASSYLGREQYF; DNA: TGTGCCAGCAGTTACCTGGGGAGGGAGCAGTACTTC
size: few; J: TRBJ2-7; D: TRBD1; V: TRBV29-1; CDR3: CSVEFRDRGYEQYF; DNA: TGCAGCGTTGAATTCCGGGACAGGGGATACGAGCAGTACTTC
size: NA; J: TRBJ1-3; D: TRBD1; V: TRBV7-9; CDR3: CASSLSAGGRSGNTIYF; DNA: TGTGCCAGCAGTCTATCTGCAGGGGGCCGGTCTGGAAACACCATATATTTT
size: NA; J: TRBJ2-6; D: NA; V: TRBV9; CDR3: CASSVDSGGANVLTF; DNA: TGTGCCAGCAGCGTCGACTCCGGTGGGGCCAACGTCCTGACTTTC
size: once; J: TRBJ1-5; D: NA; V: TRBV5-6; CDR3: CASSRQARGPQHF; DNA: TGTGCCAGCAGCCGACAGGCTCGTGGGCCCCAGCATTTT
size: NA; J: TRBJ1-5; D: NA; V: TRBV18; CDR3: CASSPGGNSNQPQHF; DNA: TGTGCCAGCTCACCAGGGGGGAATAGCAATCAGCCCCAGCATTTT
size: NA; J: TRBJ1-6; D: TRBD1; V: TRBV5-1; CDR3: CASSLRTGGQGNSPLHF; DNA: TGCGCCAGCAGCTTGAGGACGGGAGGACAGGGGAATTCACCCCTCCACTTT
size: NA; J: TRBJ1-4; D: NA; V: TRBV4-1; CDR3: CASSHYGGNEKLFF; DNA: TGCGCCAGCAGCCATTACGGGGGTAATGAAAAACTGTTTTTT
size: NA; J: TRBJ2-3; D: NA; V: TRBV6-5; CDR3: CASTRLARDTQYF; DNA: TGTGCCAGCACCCGATTAGCGCGGGATACGCAGTATTTT
size: NA; J: TRBJ1-2; D: TRBD1; V: TRBV30; CDR3: CAWRSTEGGGKVYGYTF; DNA: TGTGCCTGGAGGTCAACCGAAGGGGGCGGAAAAGTCTATGGCTACACCTTC
size: NA; J: TRBJ2-3; D: NA; V: TRBV5-4; CDR3: CASSENTDTQYF; DNA: TGTGCCAGCAGCGAAAACACAGATACGCAGTATTTT
size: NA; J: TRBJ1-1; D: NA; V: TRBV6-6; CDR3: CASINTRTEAFF; DNA: TGTGCCAGCATTAATACAAGAACTGAAGCTTTCTTT
size: NA; J: TRBJ2-3; D: TRBD2; V: TRBV11-2; CDR3: CASSLAGGGPDTQYF; DNA: TGTGCCAGCAGCTTAGCCGGGGGGGGGCCAGATACGCAGTATTTT
size: NA; J: TRBJ2-3; D: TRBD2; V: TRBV5-4; CDR3: CASSSTSGGDTQYF; DNA: TGTGCCAGCAGCTCGACTAGCGGGGGTGATACGCAGTATTTT
size: NA; J: TRBJ1-2; D: TRBD1; V: TRBV28; CDR3: CASTQGEYGYTF; DNA: TGTGCCAGCACCCAGGGGGAATACGGCTACACCTTC